These 17 T cell receptor beta chains were sequenced from one sample in a study of T cell repertoires in cytomegalovirus infection. TCRdb reanalysed the reads using MiXCR and keeps one entry per CDR3 protein. The sample has some 130,000 distinct CDR3 sequences, 20% to 30% seen once. No antigens are known for them. Sequencing input: PBMCs, sequenced either directly or after in vitro stimulation (not recorded which). Receptors were obtained from a human donor in good health (CMV status not recorded). Some clones in this sample may be carry-over from other donors' samples.

This clonotype showed up many times. The V gene is TRBV7-2, the J gene TRBJ2-1, with D unresolved. Trimming left V 6 bases short and J 10 bases short, with 13 bases between. In germline, CDR1 is SGHTA, CDR2 FQGNSA. This CDR3 region has 12 residues. Written as DNA, the CDR3 is TGTGCCAGCAGGACTCCCTTGGGAGAGCAGTTCTTC. This sequence encodes CASRTPLGEQFF.

This chain connects TRBV6-2 or TRBV6-3 to TRBJ1-1, with no clear D. The V gene lost 7 bases and the J gene lost 3 bases, with 12 bases spanning the gap. The CDR3 has 13 amino acids. Germline-derived CDR1 and CDR2 are MNHEY and SVGEGT. The CDR3 loop is CASIDHQYTEAFF. CDR3 nucleotide sequence: TGTGCCAGCATCGACCATCAATACACTGAAGCTTTCTTT.

This clonotype was recorded once. The J gene is TRBJ2-5, the V gene TRBV7-2, with D tentatively TRBD2 (6 bases). Trimming cost V 4 bases and J 4 bases, with 19 bases left between them. CDR1 is SGHTA, CDR2 FQGNSA, per germline. The CDR3 contains 16 residues. CDR3 in amino acids: CASSSQGGGMGETQYF. The CDR3 nucleotides read TGTGCCAGCAGCTCCCAAGGCGGCGGGATGGGAGAGACCCAGTACTTC.

Regarding this clonotype: An end of the junction differs from the germline gene, which may be a read error. The chain has TRBV5-3 and TRBJ2-5; TRBD2 aligns across 9 bases. TRBV5-3 is identified as an open reading frame with a role that is uncertain. The CDR3 totals 16 residues. The CDR3: CASSLASSGAQETQYF. The CDR3 region has the DNA TGTGCCAGCAGCTTGGCATCTAGCGGGGCCCAAGAGACCCAGTACTTC.

This clonotype has only one observation. The rearrangement joins TRBV7-4 to TRBJ2-7; the D is unclear. Germline V gives CDR1 SGHVT, CDR2 SQSDAQ. Trimming stripped 1 base from V and 4 bases from J, with 5 bases between. This CDR3 has 12 amino acids. The CDR3 region has the DNA TGTGCCAGCAGCTTAGTTAGTTACGAGCAGTACGTC. As protein: CASSLVSYEQYV.

The CDR3, as DNA: TGTGCCAGCAGTTACCAGAACGGTGCAACTAATGAAAAACTGTTTTTT. This codes for CASSYQNGATNEKLFF. This sequence joins TRBV6-5 and TRBJ1-4; unclear D gene. The CDR3 contains 16 residues. V dropped 2 bases and J dropped 0 bases, with 10 bases sitting between them. Germline loops: CDR1 MNHEY, CDR2 SVGAGI.

The rearrangement joins TRBV2 to TRBJ1-3; tentatively, D is TRBD1 (5 bases). CDR3 length equals 14 residues. Germline CDR1 is SNHLY and CDR2 is FYNNEI. V was cut by 7 bases and J by 2 bases, with 12 bases left in between. The CDR3 region is CASMTGRAGNTIYF. The CDR3 DNA is TGTGCCAGCATGACGGGCAGGGCTGGAAACACCATATATTTT.

The gene calls are TRBV28 and TRBJ1-1; D unresolved. The germline V gene encodes CDR1 MDHEN and CDR2 SYDVKM. This CDR3 contains 13 residues. Trimming took off 6 bases at V and 1 base at J, with 9 bases between the two ends. The CDR3 is CASRPDWNTEAFF. CDR3 nucleotide sequence: TGTGCCAGCAGGCCGGACTGGAACACTGAAGCTTTCTTT.

In this sample, this clonotype turned up many times. V and J are TRBV4-1 and TRBJ1-6; possible D gene TRBD1, 6 bases. Trimming cost V 0 bases and J 7 bases, with 13 bases left between them. Germline V gene sequence: CDR1 MGHRA, CDR2 YSYEKL. The CDR3 totals 16 residues. The CDR3 DNA is TGCGCCAGCAGCCAAGATCTTCCGGGGGCGAATTCACCCCTCCACTTT. Residues: CASSQDLPGANSPLHF.

This clonotype was detected many times. The J gene is TRBJ1-5, the V gene TRBV7-2; no definite D call. The V end lost 5 bases, the J end lost 0 bases, and 11 bases lay between the germline ends. Germline loops: CDR1 SGHTA, CDR2 FQGNSA. CDR3 length: 15 residues. The CDR3, as DNA: TGTGCCAGCAGCAAAAACAGCGGTAGCAATCAGCCCCAGCATTTT. Protein product: CASSKNSGSNQPQHF.

This clonotype was recorded once. The chain employs TRBV15 and TRBJ1-1; D gene unclear. The germline V gene encodes CDR1 LNHNV and CDR2 YYDKDF (reference sequence). The CDR3 runs to 16 residues. V was clipped by 0 bases and J by 4 bases, with 15 bases between them. The DNA of the CDR3 is TGTGCCACCAGCAGAGATGTTCCCGGGATGAGCACTGAAGCTTTCTTT. Translating gives CATSRDVPGMSTEAFF. The entire variable domain, with the rest obtained from reference TRBV15 and TRBJ1-1, is as follows: DAMVIQNPRYQVTQFGKPVTLSCSQTLNHNVMYWYQQKSSQAPKLLFHYYDKDFNNEADTPDNFQSRRPNTSFCFLDIRSPGLGDTAMYLCATSRDVPGMSTEAFFGQGTRLTVV.

The chain uses TRBV10-3 and TRBJ2-3; D perhaps matches TRBD2 (5 bases). The CDR3 contains 14 residues. V shed 9 bases and J shed 0 bases, with 13 bases lying between them. Germline CDR1 is ENHRY and CDR2 is SYGVKD. In DNA, the CDR3 is TGTGCCATGGGCCGAGCGGAAAGCACAGATACGCAGTATTTT. Its translation: CAMGRAESTDTQYF.

This clonotype was observed at least ten times. The chain is built from TRBV7-9 and TRBJ2-7; D might be TRBD1 or TRBD2, each matching 5 bases. Germline V gives CDR1 SEHNR, CDR2 FQNEAQ (reference sequence). The V end was cut by 4 bases, the J end by 0 bases, with 19 bases between. CDR3 length: 17 residues. The CDR3 bases are TGTGCCAGCAGCTCGCCTTTGAGGGGAGAGCTCTCCTACGAGCAGTACGTC. Its protein product is CASSSPLRGELSYEQYV.

The chain employs TRBV20-1 and TRBJ1-5; unclear D gene. Deletions cut 3 bases from V and 4 bases from J, with 7 bases between. This CDR3 has 12 residues. CDR1 is DFQATT and CDR2 is SNEGSKA in the germline V gene (reference sequence). The CDR3 nucleotides read TGCAGTGCTAGGACACCAAATCAGCCCCAGCATTTT. Amino acid sequence: CSARTPNQPQHF.

This clonotype was counted many times. CDR3 nucleotide sequence: TGTGCCAGCAGTTACCCTAGCGGGAGAGGGGACTACGAGCAGTACGTC. As protein: CASSYPSGRGDYEQYV. The chain links TRBV6-6 to TRBJ2-7, with TRBD2 matching 10 bases. In germline, CDR1 is MNHNY, CDR2 SVGAGI (reference sequence). The CDR3 is 16 residues long. The V and J ends lost 2 bases and 3 bases, in that order; junction bases with no gene match: 7.

This clonotype was observed a few times. This rearrangement joins TRBV2 to TRBJ2-7; TRBD1 matches at 7 bases. Losses at the gene ends were 8 bases for V and 0 bases for J; bases not matched to a gene: 7. Germline CDR1 SNHLY, CDR2 FYNNEI. This CDR3 has 14 amino acids. CDR3 amino acids: CASSTGPPSYEQYF. The CDR3 region has the DNA TGTGCCAGCTCGACAGGGCCACCCTCCTACGAGCAGTACTTC.

The CDR3 protein is CASSSPGTGVEKLFF. The DNA for the CDR3 is TGCGCCAGCAGCTCCCCCGGGACAGGGGTTGAAAAACTGTTTTTT. The chain combines TRBV4-1 with TRBJ1-4; 10 positions agree with TRBD1. V was clipped by 5 bases and J by 7 bases; unmatched bases: 7. The V gene's germline CDR1 is MGHRA and CDR2 YSYEKL. The CDR3 covers 15 residues.